This record looks at one T cell receptor (beta chain) sequence and its context. The antigen remains unidentified. The data were produced by immunoSEQ multiplex PCR, yet TCRdb's version contains in-frame clones alone and is incomplete. Seen here are 15,000 to 19,000 clones, 80% to 95% observed once, and the top ten hold around 8.6%. This entry belongs to a study of STAT3 mutations in large granular lymphocyte leukemia. The CDR3 is 15 residues long. Per germline, CDR1 SGHRS and CDR2 YFSETQ. V lost 1 base, J lost 1 base, and 4 bases stayed unmatched. Overall study findings and caveats: Every T-LGLL patient had at least one immunodominant TCRbeta clonotype. All newly emerging clones after therapy were STAT3 wild type.

Sequenced sample: peripheral blood mononuclear cells. V is TRBV5-1 and J is TRBJ1-1, with 7 bases fitting TRBD1. The origin of this receptor is a woman aged 45-65 years with T-cell large granular lymphocyte leukemia. Some clones in this sample may be carry-over from other donors' samples. CDR3 loop: CASSLLAGGNTEAFF. The CDR3 DNA is TGCGCCAGCAGCTTGTTGGCAGGGGGGAACACTGAAGCTTTCTTT.